What follows are 21 T cell receptor beta chains derived from one specimen sequenced in a study of control samples from healthy donors and cancer patients. Data came from immunoSEQ multiplex PCR; TCRdb stores just in-frame clones and leaves some out. The sample consists of about 86,000 clones, approximately 94% of them appearing once. Input material: blood. These receptors came from a woman between 18 and 29 years old in good health.

This clone showed up just once. The chain carries TRBV5-1 and TRBJ1-1; unclear D gene. This CDR3 has 14 amino acids. V was clipped by 0 bases and J by 1 base, with 7 bases between them. Germline CDR1 SGHRS, CDR2 YFSETQ. Here the CDR3 reads CASSLEAGNTEAFF. The CDR3 DNA reads TGCGCCAGCAGCTTGGAAGCGGGGAACACTGAAGCTTTCTTT.

The chain recombines TRBV7-2 with TRBJ2-3; D gene ambiguous. Germline V CDR1 and CDR2: SGHTA, FQGNSA. Trimming took 1 base from V and 3 from J, leaving 8 bases between them. This CDR3 has 14 residues. Here the CDR3 DNA reads TGTGCCAGCAGCTTAGAGGCCAGAACAGATACGCAGTATTTT. The encoded protein is CASSLEARTDTQYF.

The rearrangement joins TRBV7-3 to TRBJ1-6; D ambiguous. V lost 1 base, J lost 0 bases, and 4 bases lay in between. This CDR3 region has 15 residues. In germline, CDR1 is SGHTA, CDR2 FQGTGA. CDR3 region: CASSLSPSYNSPLHF. CDR3 DNA sequence: TGTGCCAGCAGCTTAAGCCCCTCCTATAATTCACCCCTCCACTTT. The full variable domain, in which reference TRBV7-3 and TRBJ1-6 provide the parts outside the CDR3, is GAGVSQTPSNKVTEKGKYVELRCDPISGHTALYWYRQSLGQGPEFLIYFQGTGAADDSGLPNDRFFAVRPEGSVSTLKIQRTERGDSAVYLCASSLSPSYNSPLHFGNGTRLTVT.

The chain recombines TRBV20-1 with TRBJ2-7, with 7 bases that match TRBD2. The CDR3 loop spans 13 amino acids. Trimming cost V 3 bases and J 5 bases; bases outside gene matches: 7. Germline assignment: CDR1 DFQATT and CDR2 SNEGSKA (reference sequence). The CDR3 DNA is TGCAGTGCTAGTGAAAGCGGGATACACGAGCAGTACTTC. The encoded protein is CSASESGIHEQYF.

The V gene is TRBV28, the J gene TRBJ1-2, with 10 bases fitting TRBD1. The germline gives CDR1 MDHEN, CDR2 SYDVKM. The V and J ends lost 2 bases and 14 bases, in that order; junction bases with no gene match: 5. The CDR3 contains 12 residues. The chain's CDR3 is CASSLGTGEVTF. The CDR3 DNA reads TGTGCCAGCAGTTTAGGGACAGGGGAAGTAACCTTC.

The J gene is TRBJ2-5, the V gene TRBV28; the match to TRBD1 covers 8 bases. Trimming cost V 4 bases and J 3 bases; bases outside gene matches: 13. The germline V gene has CDR1 MDHEN and CDR2 SYDVKM. The CDR3 totals 17 residues. CDR3 loop: CASSSPLAGGPEETQYF. The CDR3 DNA reads as TGTGCCAGCAGTTCACCCCTCGCAGGGGGCCCCGAAGAGACCCAGTACTTC. The variable domain in full, with the rest retrieved from reference TRBV28 and TRBJ2-5, is DVKVTQSSRYLVKRTGEKVFLECVQDMDHENMFWYRQDPGLGLRLIYFSYDVKMKEKGDIPEGYSVSREKKERFSLILESASTNQTSMYLCASSSPLAGGPEETQYFGPGTRLLVL.

This rearrangement joins TRBV9 to TRBJ2-3; D not certain. V was trimmed by 0 bases and J by 1 base, leaving 6 bases between them. The germline gives CDR1 SGDLS, CDR2 YYNGEE. This CDR3 contains 14 residues. The CDR3 loop reads CASSVGTGTDTQYF. Here the CDR3 DNA reads TGTGCCAGCAGCGTAGGGACCGGCACAGATACGCAGTATTTT.

The CDR3, as DNA: TGTGCCAGCAGTGGACAGGGTGTCCATGAGCAGTTCTTC. Translating gives CASSGQGVHEQFF. This chain uses TRBV12-3 or TRBV12-4 with TRBJ2-1, with TRBD1 identical over 8 bases. V was clipped by 5 bases and J by 8 bases; unmatched bases: 5. There are 13 residues in the CDR3.

This clone was detected only once. CDR3 sequence: CASTSKLPGQDNQPQHF. The CDR3 bases are TGTGCCAGCACCTCTAAGTTACCGGGACAGGACAATCAGCCCCAGCATTTT. The chain has TRBV27 and TRBJ1-5, with TRBD1 matching 8 bases. V lost 7 bases, J lost 3 bases, and 14 bases stayed unmatched. CDR1 is MNHEY and CDR2 is SMNVEV in the germline V gene (reference sequence). The CDR3 has 17 amino acids.

The chain uses TRBV20-1 and TRBJ2-1; D gene uncertain. This CDR3 has 10 residues. Trimming took off 0 bases at V and 8 bases at J, with 2 bases between the two ends. The germline gives CDR1 DFQATT, CDR2 SNEGSKA (reference sequence). The CDR3 bases are TGCAGTGCTAGAGATCATGAGCAGTTCTTC. Residues: CSARDHEQFF.

The chain combines TRBV3-1 (or the pseudogene TRBV3-2) with TRBJ1-2; D call uncertain. Per germline, CDR1 LGHDT and CDR2 YNNKEL (reference sequence). This CDR3 is built from 16 residues. V gave up 3 bases and J gave up 5 bases, with 19 bases separating them. The CDR3 coding sequence is TGTGCCAGCAGCCAGACACGAATTCCGGACGGGTATGGCTACACCTTC. It translates to CASSQTRIPDGYGYTF.

The J gene is TRBJ2-1, the V gene TRBV18, with 10 bases lining up with TRBD1. The CDR3 contains 17 residues. V gave up 1 base and J gave up 5 bases; unmatched junction bases: 8. The germline V gene has CDR1 KGHSH and CDR2 LQKENI. The CDR3 sequence: CASSPRQGAAPHNEQFF. CDR3 sequence (DNA): TGTGCCAGCTCACCACGACAGGGGGCGGCCCCCCACAATGAGCAGTTCTTC.

This clone came up a few times. This chain links TRBV9 with TRBJ2-1, with D perhaps assigned TRBD1 or TRBD2 (5 bases each). Trimming removed 3 bases at V and 1 base at J, with 17 bases between. Germline V gene sequence: CDR1 SGDLS, CDR2 YYNGEE. The CDR3 has 17 residues. This CDR3 reads CASSAGSGDLSYNEQFF. CDR3 bases: TGTGCCAGCAGCGCGGGCTCCGGGGACCTTTCCTACAATGAGCAGTTCTTC. The full variable domain, rest sourced from reference TRBV9 and TRBJ2-1, is DSGVTQTPKHLITATGQRVTLRCSPRSGDLSVYWYQQSLDQGLQFLIQYYNGEERAKGNILERFSAQQFPDLHSELNLSSLELGDSALYFCASSAGSGDLSYNEQFFGPGTRLTVL.

The V gene is TRBV9, the J gene TRBJ2-2; D is uncertain. This CDR3 comprises 15 residues. Trimming removed 8 bases from V and 6 bases from J, with 20 bases in between. Germline lookup yields CDR1 SGDLS and CDR2 YYNGEE. CDR3 protein: CASHPGPSPSGELFF. In nucleotides, the CDR3 is TGTGCCAGTCATCCGGGCCCCTCCCCGTCCGGGGAGCTGTTTTTT.

The chain recombines TRBV6-5 with TRBJ1-5; 8 nucleotides line up with TRBD1. The junction had 6 bases not matched to a gene; V was cut back by 7 bases and J by 4 bases. This CDR3 has 14 residues. CDR1 and CDR2 from the germline V gene are MNHEY and SVGAGI. CDR3: CASKQGVGNQPQHF. The CDR3 DNA is TGTGCCAGCAAACAGGGGGTTGGAAATCAGCCCCAGCATTTT.

This clone was observed once. J is TRBJ2-7 and V is TRBV6-5, with unresolved D. Germline-derived CDR1 and CDR2 are MNHEY and SVGAGI. This CDR3 contains 10 residues. V shed 9 bases and J shed 4 bases, with 7 bases lying between them. DNA for the CDR3: TGTGCCAGTGGTGGGTACGAGCAGTACTTC. Translation: CASGGYEQYF.

The rearrangement links TRBV7-3 to TRBJ2-1, with TRBD2 matching 11 bases. Germline CDR1 reads SGHTA; CDR2 reads FQGTGA. J gave up 5 bases and V 5 bases, and 5 bases lay outside the gene matches. This CDR3 spans 15 amino acids. This chain's CDR3 is CASSPTSGGDNEQFF. The DNA for the CDR3 is TGTGCCAGCAGCCCAACTAGCGGGGGAGACAATGAGCAGTTCTTC.

The chain carries TRBV9 and TRBJ2-2; D uncertain. The germline gives CDR1 SGDLS, CDR2 YYNGEE. The CDR3 runs to 16 residues. V was pared by 4 bases and J by 0 bases, with 13 bases between. CDR3 DNA sequence: TGTGCCAGCAGCCCCCGTGCGCGCCCGAACACCGGGGAGCTGTTTTTT. It specifies CASSPRARPNTGELFF.

The chain has TRBV6-1 and TRBJ1-6; 10 bases are shared with TRBD1. The V gene's germline CDR1 is MNHNS and CDR2 SASEGT. V was clipped by 0 bases and J by 9 bases; unmatched bases: 5. CDR3 length: 16 amino acids. The CDR3 reads CASSEAVGQGGSPLHF. As DNA, the CDR3 is TGTGCCAGCAGTGAAGCGGTAGGACAGGGGGGTTCACCCCTCCACTTT.

The rearrangement joins TRBV28 to TRBJ1-5; no reliable D call. The CDR3 covers 15 residues. CDR1 is MDHEN and CDR2 is SYDVKM in the germline V gene. Trimming removed 6 bases at V and 2 bases at J, with 14 bases between. The CDR3 spells CASSTPREGNQPQHF. The CDR3 region has the DNA TGTGCCAGCAGCACTCCCCGGGAGGGCAATCAGCCCCAGCATTTT.

In DNA, the CDR3 is TGTGCCAGCAGGACCGGGACAGTCTCCAATCAGCCCCAGCATTTT. This encodes CASRTGTVSNQPQHF. V usage is TRBV2 and J usage is TRBJ1-5; 7 nucleotides match TRBD1. Germline V gene data show CDR1 as SNHLY and CDR2 as FYNNEI. Trimming at V came to 6 bases and at J to 3 bases, leaving 8 bases not matched to a gene. The CDR3 is 15 amino acids. The full variable domain, its missing parts supplied by reference TRBV2 and TRBJ1-5, is EPEVTQTPSHQVTQMGQEVILRCVPISNHLYFYWYRQILGQKVEFLVSFYNNEISEKSEIFDDQFSVERPDGSNFTLKIRSTKLEDSAMYFCASRTGTVSNQPQHFGDGTRLSIL.